These 11 T cell receptor beta chains were all obtained from the same sample, sequenced in a study of blood T cell repertoires in COVID-19. Sequenced by immunoSEQ multiplex PCR; TCRdb stores in-frame clones only, minus some. The data contain about 240,000 clones, 80% to 85% of them singletons. Sequences were obtained from peripheral blood. The receptors derive from a woman aged 55-69 years with active or convalescent COVID-19.

The V and J genes are TRBV11-1 and TRBJ2-7; perhaps TRBD2 as D (5 bases). Trimming pared 5 bases from V and 7 bases from J, leaving 24 bases between. The CDR3 contains 16 residues. Germline loops: CDR1 SGHAT, CDR2 FQDESV (reference sequence). The CDR3 DNA is TGTGCCAGCAGCCCACGGGAACAGATCGTCATGGGGGAGCAGTACTTC. Translated: CASSPREQIVMGEQYF.

The chain joins TRBV27 to TRBJ2-7; 16 bases are a match to TRBD2. This CDR3 spans 18 amino acids. Trimming cost V 0 bases and J 2 bases; bases outside gene matches: 4. The V gene's germline CDR1 is MNHEY and CDR2 SMNVEV (reference sequence). CDR3 nucleotides: TGTGCCAGCAGTTTATCGGCGGGGACTAGCGGGGGGGCCTACGAGCAGTACTTC. Protein sequence: CASSLSAGTSGGAYEQYF.

The chain employs TRBV6-1 and TRBJ2-7; no reliable D call. Germline CDR1 is MNHNS and CDR2 is SASEGT. V was shortened by 2 bases and J by 1 base, with 9 bases between the two germline ends. This CDR3 region has 14 residues. CDR3 nucleotides: TGTGCCAGCAGTGAAACCGGGTCGTCCTACGAGCAGTACTTC. As protein: CASSETGSSYEQYF.

The chain is built from TRBV4-1 and TRBJ2-2; a weak D match, TRBD2 (7 bases). The V gene lost 3 bases and the J gene lost 7 bases, with 15 bases spanning the gap. The germline V gene encodes CDR1 MGHRA and CDR2 YSYEKL. This CDR3 region has 15 residues. The CDR3 DNA reads TGCGCCAGCAGCCATGTGGGGGGGCTGGACGGGGAGCTGTTTTTT. This encodes CASSHVGGLDGELFF.

This clone was picked up one time. The gene calls are TRBV3-1 (or the pseudogene TRBV3-2) and TRBJ1-2; D not resolved. Germline V gives CDR1 LGHDT, CDR2 YNNKEL (reference sequence). The CDR3 length is 17 residues. The V end lost 1 base, the J end lost 3 bases, and 18 bases lay between the germline ends. CDR3 protein: CASSQVLTWSRDYGYTF. The CDR3 nucleotides read TGTGCCAGCAGCCAAGTTCTAACTTGGTCTCGGGACTATGGCTACACCTTC.

This clone has only a few counts. The chain links TRBV5-4 to TRBJ1-5; D is undetermined. Trimming pared 5 bases from V and 5 bases from J, leaving 8 bases between. Germline values: CDR1 SGHNT, CDR2 YYREEE (reference sequence). CDR3 length: 12 amino acids. CDR3 nucleotide sequence: TGTGCCAGCAGTCCCCGTTATCAGCCCCAGCATTTT. Its protein is CASSPRYQPQHF.

The chain has TRBV9 and TRBJ1-4; a possible D gene is TRBD1 (5 bases). CDR1 SGDLS and CDR2 YYNGEE come from the germline V gene. Trimming left V 5 bases short and J 6 bases short, with 14 bases between. This CDR3 comprises 14 residues. Here the CDR3 reads CASSPRAGDEKLFF. In DNA form, the CDR3 reads TGTGCCAGCAGTCCCAGGGCGGGGGATGAAAAACTGTTTTTT.

This rearrangement joins TRBV3-1 (or the pseudogene TRBV3-2) to TRBJ2-7, with 9 bases aligning to TRBD1. CDR1 is LGHDT, CDR2 YNNKEL, per germline (reference sequence). Trimming cost V 4 bases and J 7 bases; bases outside gene matches: 8. The CDR3 consists of 14 residues. Here the CDR3 DNA reads TGTGCCAGCAGCCCCGGACAGGGGATTGGTGAGCAGTACTTC. Translation gives CASSPGQGIGEQYF.

The chain joins TRBV6-5 to TRBJ1-6; 10 bases line up with TRBD1. Germline-derived CDR1 and CDR2 are MNHEY and SVGAGI. The CDR3 has 15 amino acids. Trimming took 2 bases from V and 9 from J; bases not matched to a gene: 4. The CDR3 protein is CASSYRTGGVSPLHF. CDR3 sequence (DNA): TGTGCCAGCAGTTACCGGACAGGGGGAGTTTCACCCCTCCACTTT.

The V gene is TRBV29-1, the J gene TRBJ1-2; TRBD1 aligns across 10 bases. The V segment lost 7 bases and the J segment 8 bases; nucleotides outside the gene matches: 10. CDR3 size: 13 residues. The germline CDR1 and CDR2 sequences are SQVTM and ANQGSEA. The CDR3 sequence: CSATGQGWLGYTF. In DNA form, the CDR3 reads TGCAGCGCTACGGGACAGGGGTGGTTAGGCTACACCTTC.

This chain joins TRBV5-6 and TRBJ2-5; a weak D match, TRBD2 (5 bases). Trimming removed 1 base at V and 4 bases at J, with 14 bases between. The CDR3 is 15 residues long. Per germline, CDR1 SGHDT and CDR2 YYEEEE. In nucleotides, the CDR3 is TGTGCCAGCAGCTTGTTTTCTGCGGGTGGAGAGACCCAGTACTTC. Its protein is CASSLFSAGGETQYF. The variable domain in full, with the rest retrieved from reference TRBV5-6 and TRBJ2-5, is DAGVTQSPTHLIKTRGQQVTLRCSPKSGHDTVSWYQQALGQGPQFIFQYYEEEERQRGNFPDRFSGHQFPNYSSELNVNALLLGDSALYLCASSLFSAGGETQYFGPGTRLLVL.